Sequencing of this T cell receptor beta chain was carried out in a study of T-cell reconstitution after alpha-beta-depleted transplantation in children. Study-wide results and limits: The high TCRbeta diversity at day 60 in some patients came from surviving recipient T cells and thymic progenitors. The main origin of T-cell counts and diversity one year after transplant was newly produced T cells. Several hundred expanded graft clones reportedly were the source of alpha-beta T cells about two months after transplant.

About this clonotype: Its antigen is not identified.

Unique molecular identifiers were incorporated into the prepared TCRbeta library. TCRdb passed the PCR reads through MiXCR, listing each CDR3 protein once. The profile covers around 580,000 distinct CDR3 sequences, with 25% to 30% appearing a single time and about 35% taken by the ten largest. V shed 2 bases and J shed 4 bases, with 10 bases lying between them. The CDR3 runs to 13 residues. Germline values: CDR1 DFQATT, CDR2 SNEGSKA (reference sequence). The source material was PBMCs, sampled before TCRalphabeta/CD19-depleted stem cell transplant. This sequence originates from a boy younger than two with Wiskott-Aldrich syndrome, due to receive a stem cell transplant. This chain links TRBV20-1 with TRBJ2-3; weak D call: TRBD2 (7 bases). CDR3 nucleotide sequence: TGCAGTGCTAGATTCGGGGGGCCAGATACGCAGTATTTT. Its protein is CSARFGGPDTQYF.